A selection of T cell receptor beta chains follows, all from one sample in a study of radiation and T cells in renal cell carcinoma. Some clones are missing from TCRdb's copy, which holds only in-frame ones; the method was immunoSEQ multiplex PCR. The data contain approximately 150,000 clones, over 65% of them seen just once; the ten biggest clones take up roughly a quarter. Sequencing used blood, obtained from a patient whose treatment included radiotherapy and nephrectomy. These receptors were taken from a woman aged 50 to 60 with renal cell carcinoma. CDR3s leave out the opening cysteine and the closing phenylalanine or tryptophan.

TRBV18	TRBJ1-1	ASSPDGGENTEAF
TRBV6-6	TRBJ1-2	ASSAGQGAGYT
TRBV7-2	TRBJ2-4	ASSLRTPGNIQY
TRBV7-8	TRBJ2-3	ASSPREGPADTQY
TRBV28	TRBJ1-5	ASRGQNNQPQH
TRBV6-5	TRBJ1-1	ASRERQENTEAF
TRBV7-2	TRBJ1-3	ASSFRNSGNTIY
TRBV7-2	TRBJ2-7	ASKSAVSSYEQY
TRBV6-6	TRBJ1-5	ASSYLDSNQPQH
TRBV9	TRBJ2-3	ASSATDYYTDTQY
TRBV15	TRBJ2-1	ATSRDSGNEQF
TRBV27	TRBJ1-2	ASRPTGGFRGYT
TRBV18	TRBJ2-1	ASSGWTSGSAEQF
TRBV9	TRBJ1-2	ASSGPRESDYGYT
TRBV7-8	TRBJ1-5	ASSFFRVGRSQPQH
TRBV19	TRBJ1-5	ASSRDRQPQH
TRBV6-1	TRBJ1-5	ASSESGTDSQPQH
TRBV9	TRBJ2-5	ASSVDPTSQETQY
TRBV5-1	TRBJ2-1	ASSPPAGTTEQF
TRBV5-1	TRBJ1-2	ASSYIQGSNYGYT
TRBV2	TRBJ1-5	ASSAAGNQPQH
TRBV5-1	TRBJ1-2	ASSAGTEPLGYT
TRBV18	TRBJ1-5	ASSPRGSGNQPQH
TRBV29-1	TRBJ1-2	SVTQGAHYGYT
TRBV15	TRBJ2-7	ATSRAFGQGYEQY
TRBV9	TRBJ2-7	DQHSPYEQY
TRBV2	TRBJ1-6	ASSEGEVSGSPLH
TRBV15	TRBJ2-7	ATSRDLGFRQY
TRBV7-8	TRBJ2-7	ASSTPNPGQGYEQY
TRBV18	TRBJ1-1	ASSPTAGRGTEAF
TRBV10-2	TRBJ1-2	ASSTRQGVYGYT
TRBV5-6	TRBJ1-2	ASSLGQGNYGYT
TRBV10-1	TRBJ1-1	ASSPAAGAVRTEAF
TRBV28	TRBJ2-1	ASSTDSYNEQF
TRBV19	TRBJ2-1	ASKERISSYNEQF
TRBV19	TRBJ2-3	ASTRGGFLAKAPNTQY
TRBV18	TRBJ1-1	ASSPPSPSRGTEAF
TRBV4-1	TRBJ2-5	ASSDLGGALETQY
TRBV19	TRBJ2-7	ASSLSTGPYEQY
TRBV7-9	TRBJ1-2	ASRPSSGRGYGYT
TRBV30	TRBJ1-2	AWSVGLGRTYT
TRBV2	TRBJ2-7	ASSVHRQEYEQY
TRBV6-1	TRBJ1-3	ASSEWGARNTIY
TRBV5-1	TRBJ2-7	ASSLGLEDEQY
TRBV7-7	TRBJ1-3	ATAEGRAGNTIY
TRBV29-1	TRBJ2-7	SVARGSYEQY
TRBV4-3	TRBJ1-1	ASSRQGATEAF
TRBV6-6	TRBJ2-3	ASSYEGRTDTQY
TRBV5-1	TRBJ2-1	ASSLARENNEQF
TRBV28	TRBJ1-5	ASLTGGQPQH
TRBV4-3	TRBJ1-2	ASSQDPGGNYGYT
TRBV27	TRBJ1-1	ASSPSRLGFAEAF
TRBV27	TRBJ1-1	ASSRGLQNTEAF
TRBV28	TRBJ2-7	ASSTGSSSYEQY
TRBV10-2	TRBJ2-3	ASSVGRADTQY
TRBV15	TRBJ1-5	ATSLGQREVSNQPQH
TRBV5-5	TRBJ2-7	ASRDQGRTYEQY